This T cell receptor beta chain appears in the sequencing data of a study of blood T cell repertoires in COVID-19. Study information: Italy, Spain and the United States were the sources of the convalescent and acute COVID-19 samples. T cells, B-cell-depleted T cells, or PBMCs provided the cDNA or gDNA that served as material.

The length of the CDR3 is 14 residues. Trimming at V came to 0 bases and at J to 5 bases, leaving 2 bases not matched to a gene. Germline values: CDR1 LGHNA, CDR2 YNFKEQ. Original data processing: The assay estimated nucleated cells by amplifying reference gene primers. The table came from immunoSEQ multiplex PCR; TCRdb's copy has only in-frame clones and leaves some out. V and J calls and clone size come straight from that table; D and trimming were deduced from the DNA. This sample yields about 180,000 clones, of which roughly four fifths are seen a single time; roughly 6.3% belongs to the top ten.

What was sequenced was peripheral blood. This receptor was obtained from a human donor in a cohort sampled during active COVID-19. The chain has TRBV4-2 and TRBJ1-2, with 8 positions matching TRBD1. CDR3 region: CASSQEDREYGYTF. The CDR3 DNA reads as TGTGCCAGCAGCCAAGAGGACAGGGAGTATGGCTACACCTTC.